This T cell receptor beta chain was captured in a study of chemoradiotherapy in HPV16-positive cancers. Whole-study results and caveats: Candidate HPV-specific clones and E7-related TCR motifs grew in tumor during treatment. Better recurrence-free survival went with HPV-responsive T-cell expansion in HPV16-positive patients.

Deletions cut 2 bases from V and 5 bases from J, with 4 bases between. Germline CDR1 reads ENHRY; CDR2 reads SYGVKD. The CDR3 extends over 12 amino acids. Assay: immunoSEQ multiplex PCR; the TCRdb copy retains only in-frame clones and omits some. The sample lists 40,000 to 65,000 clones; about nine tenths were seen once. Repeated repertoire sampling spanned the course of chemoradiotherapy. To note about this clone: What it recognizes is unknown.

The starting material was blood, obtained from a patient who underwent chemoradiotherapy. The receptor's source is a human donor with HPV-associated anogenital cancer. This chain uses TRBV10-3 with TRBJ1-5; D not certain. The CDR3 DNA follows: TGTGCCATCAGTGAGCCGGATCAGCCCCAGCATTTT. Protein product: CAISEPDQPQHF.